This T cell receptor beta chain was sequenced for a study of cytomegalovirus exposure and HLA in healthy donors. Across the whole study: Previous work identified roughly 120 million unique TCR beta sequences from about 200 million T cells.

Use of 60 Vbeta and 13 Jbeta primers characterized the PCR. The repertoire was sequenced with immunoSEQ multiplex PCR; TCRdb's copy has only in-frame clones and lacks some. The data contain about 200,000 clones, around 76% of them singletons. Study findings and constraints: When presence/absence was analysed, sequencing depth was taken to be roughly uniform across donors. Data from an earlier analysis indicated that most TCR beta V segments were productive either about 87% or about 30% of the time.

On this clone: Its target is unknown.

The V segment lost 4 bases and the J segment 4 bases; nucleotides outside the gene matches: 9. This CDR3 is built from 15 residues. Germline loops: CDR1 MNHNY, CDR2 SVGAGI (reference sequence). This receptor was taken from a man younger than 40 in good health and CMV-seronegative. The rearrangement joins TRBV6-6 to TRBJ2-7, with 8 bases lining up with TRBD1. The sequencing sample was made of PBMCs. CDR3 bases: TGTGCCAGCAGTTGGACAGGGTCCCCTCCATACGAGCAGTACTTC. Translating gives CASSWTGSPPYEQYF.